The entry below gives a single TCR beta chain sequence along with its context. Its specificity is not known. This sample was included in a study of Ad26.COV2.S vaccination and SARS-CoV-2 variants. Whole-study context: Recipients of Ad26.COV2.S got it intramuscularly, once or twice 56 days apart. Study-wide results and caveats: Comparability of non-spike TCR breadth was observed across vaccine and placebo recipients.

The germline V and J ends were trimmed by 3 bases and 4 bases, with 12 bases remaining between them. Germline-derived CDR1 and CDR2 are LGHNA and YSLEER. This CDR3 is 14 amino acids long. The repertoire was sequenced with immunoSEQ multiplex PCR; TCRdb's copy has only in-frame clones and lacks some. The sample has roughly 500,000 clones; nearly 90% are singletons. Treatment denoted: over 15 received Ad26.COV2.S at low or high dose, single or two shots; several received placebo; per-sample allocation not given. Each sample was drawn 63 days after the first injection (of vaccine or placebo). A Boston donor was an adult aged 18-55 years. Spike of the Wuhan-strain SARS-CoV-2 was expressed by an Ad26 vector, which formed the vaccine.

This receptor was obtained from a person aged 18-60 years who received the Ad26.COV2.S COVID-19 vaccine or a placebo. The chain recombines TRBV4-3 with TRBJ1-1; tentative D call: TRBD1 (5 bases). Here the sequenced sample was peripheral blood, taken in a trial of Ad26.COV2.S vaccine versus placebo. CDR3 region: CASSQVRDFTEAFF. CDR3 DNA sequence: TGCGCCAGCAGCCAGGTACGGGACTTCACTGAAGCTTTCTTT.